This T cell receptor beta chain stems from a study of T cell repertoires in cytomegalovirus infection. Broader study findings: Predominance within the ex vivo response was attributable to HLA-C-restricted CMV-specific TCR beta clonotypes.

Concerning this clonotype itself: As yet, its antigen is unknown. Relative to the germline gene, one junction end is altered; a read error may explain this.

TCRdb re-analysed the reads in MiXCR, keeping a single row per CDR3 protein. The data contain 400,000 to 550,000 distinct CDR3 sequences, approximately 10% of them singletons. This TCR was recovered from a human donor in good health (CMV status not recorded). Some clones in this sample may be carry-over from other donors' samples. Source material: PBMCs.

The CDR3 loop reads CASSPGHNTGGLFF. The CDR3 DNA reads as TGTGCCAGCTCACCGGGACATAACACCGGGGGGCTGTTTTTT. The rearrangement joins TRBV18 to TRBJ2-2; the D call may be TRBD1 or TRBD2 (6 bases each). The CDR3 runs to 14 residues. Germline CDR1 reads KGHSH; CDR2 reads LQKENI.